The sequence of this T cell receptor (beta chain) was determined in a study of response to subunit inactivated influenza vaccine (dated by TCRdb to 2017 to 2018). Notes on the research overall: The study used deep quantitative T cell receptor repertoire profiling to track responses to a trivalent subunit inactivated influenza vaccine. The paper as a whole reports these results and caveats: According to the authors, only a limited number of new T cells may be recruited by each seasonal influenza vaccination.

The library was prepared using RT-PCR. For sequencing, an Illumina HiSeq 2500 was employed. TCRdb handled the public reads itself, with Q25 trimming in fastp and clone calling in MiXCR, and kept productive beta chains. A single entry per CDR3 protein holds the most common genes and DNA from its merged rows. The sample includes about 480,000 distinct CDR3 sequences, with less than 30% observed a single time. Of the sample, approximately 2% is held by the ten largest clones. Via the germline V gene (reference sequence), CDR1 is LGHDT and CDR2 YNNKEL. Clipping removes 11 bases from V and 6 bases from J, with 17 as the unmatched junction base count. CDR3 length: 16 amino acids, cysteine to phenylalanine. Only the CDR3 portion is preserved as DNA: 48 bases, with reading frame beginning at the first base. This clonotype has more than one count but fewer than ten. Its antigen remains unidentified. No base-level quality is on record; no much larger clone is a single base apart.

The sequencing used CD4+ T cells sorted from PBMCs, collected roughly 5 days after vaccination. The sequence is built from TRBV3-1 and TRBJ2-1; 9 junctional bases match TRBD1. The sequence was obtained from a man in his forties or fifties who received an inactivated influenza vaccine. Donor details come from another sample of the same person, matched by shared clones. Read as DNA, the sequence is TGTGCCTCACTCCCAGGCGGGACAGGGCGGATCAATGAGCAGTTCTTC. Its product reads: CASLPGGTGRINEQFF.